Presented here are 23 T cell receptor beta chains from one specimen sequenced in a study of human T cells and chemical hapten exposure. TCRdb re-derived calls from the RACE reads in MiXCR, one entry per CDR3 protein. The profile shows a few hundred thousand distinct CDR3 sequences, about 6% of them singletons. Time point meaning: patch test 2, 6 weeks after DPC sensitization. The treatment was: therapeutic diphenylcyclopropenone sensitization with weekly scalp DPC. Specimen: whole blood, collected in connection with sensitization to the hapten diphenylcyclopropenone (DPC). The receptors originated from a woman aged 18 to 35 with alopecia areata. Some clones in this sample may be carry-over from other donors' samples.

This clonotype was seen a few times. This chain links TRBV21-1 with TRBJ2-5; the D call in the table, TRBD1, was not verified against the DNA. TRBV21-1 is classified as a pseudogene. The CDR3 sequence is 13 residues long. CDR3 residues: CASMSHGGETQYF. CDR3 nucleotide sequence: TGTGCCAGCATGTCTCATGGGGGAGAGACCCAGTACTTC.

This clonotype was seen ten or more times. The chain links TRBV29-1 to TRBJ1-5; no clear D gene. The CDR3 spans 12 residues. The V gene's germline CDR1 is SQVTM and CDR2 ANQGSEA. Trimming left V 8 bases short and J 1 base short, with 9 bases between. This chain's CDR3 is CSIGGSNQPQHF. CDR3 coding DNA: TGCAGCATTGGAGGGAGCAATCAGCCCCAGCATTTT.

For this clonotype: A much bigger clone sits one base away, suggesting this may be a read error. The CDR3 protein is CAISPRTGSGNNDQFF. The CDR3 DNA reads TGTGCCATCAGCCCCCGGACAGGGTCGGGTAACAATGATCAGTTCTTC. The V call is TRBV10-3, the J call TRBJ2-1, with 8 bases aligning to TRBD1. CDR3 length equals 16 residues. Per the germline V gene, CDR1 is ENHRY and CDR2 is SYGVKD.

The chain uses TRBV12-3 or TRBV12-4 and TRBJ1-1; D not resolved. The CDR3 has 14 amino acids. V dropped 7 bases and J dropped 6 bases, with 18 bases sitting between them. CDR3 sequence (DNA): TGTGCCAGCACTCCGACGGCCTCGGTCGCTGAAGCTTTCTTT. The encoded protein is CASTPTASVAEAFF.

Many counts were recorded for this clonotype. As DNA, the CDR3 is TGTGCCAGCAGCCAAGAGGGAGCGGGGGGCGTCAATGAGCAGTTCTTC. This encodes CASSQEGAGGVNEQFF. The J gene is TRBJ2-1, the V gene TRBV4-2; 9 bases map to TRBD2. This CDR3 region has 16 residues. With 0 bases clipped from V and 6 bases from J, the junction kept 6 bases outside the gene matches. Germline V gene lookup returns CDR1 LGHNA and CDR2 YNFKEQ.

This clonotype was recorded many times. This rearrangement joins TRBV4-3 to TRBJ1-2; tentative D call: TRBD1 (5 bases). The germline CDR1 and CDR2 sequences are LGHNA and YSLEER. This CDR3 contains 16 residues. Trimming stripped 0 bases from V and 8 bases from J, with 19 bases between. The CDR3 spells CASSQDWGGDRLGYTF. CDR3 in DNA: TGCGCCAGCAGCCAAGATTGGGGAGGGGACCGGTTAGGCTACACCTTC.

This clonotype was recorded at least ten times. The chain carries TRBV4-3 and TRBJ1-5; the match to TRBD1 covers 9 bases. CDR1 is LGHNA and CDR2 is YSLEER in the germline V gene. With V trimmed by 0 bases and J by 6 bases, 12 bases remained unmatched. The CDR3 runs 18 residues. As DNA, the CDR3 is TGCGCCAGCAGCCAAGATCTGGACAGGGGTGAAGGCAGTCAGCCCCAGCATTTT. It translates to CASSQDLDRGEGSQPQHF.

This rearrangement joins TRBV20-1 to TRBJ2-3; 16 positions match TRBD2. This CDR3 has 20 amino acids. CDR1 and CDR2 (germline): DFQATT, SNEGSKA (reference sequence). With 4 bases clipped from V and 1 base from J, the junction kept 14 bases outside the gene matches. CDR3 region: CSAMAPGLAGGRFGTDTQYF. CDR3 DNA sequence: TGCAGTGCTATGGCCCCGGGACTAGCGGGGGGGCGTTTCGGCACAGATACGCAGTATTTT.

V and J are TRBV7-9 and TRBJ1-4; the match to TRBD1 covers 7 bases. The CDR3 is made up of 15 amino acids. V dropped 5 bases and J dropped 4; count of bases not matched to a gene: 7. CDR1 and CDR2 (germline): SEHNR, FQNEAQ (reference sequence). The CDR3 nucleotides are TGTGCCAGCAGCCGTGGGACAGCCTATAATGAAAAACTGTTTTTT. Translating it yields CASSRGTAYNEKLFF.

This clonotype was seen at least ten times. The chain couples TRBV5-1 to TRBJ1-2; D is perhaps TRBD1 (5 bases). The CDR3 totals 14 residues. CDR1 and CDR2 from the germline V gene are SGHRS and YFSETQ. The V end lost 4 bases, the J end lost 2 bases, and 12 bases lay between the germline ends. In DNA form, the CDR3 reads TGCGCCAGCAGCCTAGGGGATCGGAACTATGGCTACACCTTC. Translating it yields CASSLGDRNYGYTF.

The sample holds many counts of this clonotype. The CDR3 DNA follows: TGTGCCAGCAGCCAAGCAGGGCCCCAAGCTTTCTTT. It codes for CASSQAGPQAFF. This chain uses TRBV3-1 with TRBJ1-1, with D possibly being TRBD1 (5 bases). The V end was cut by 1 base, the J end by 9 bases, with 9 bases between. The CDR3 covers 12 residues. Germline V gene data show CDR1 as LGHDT and CDR2 as YNNKEL (reference sequence).

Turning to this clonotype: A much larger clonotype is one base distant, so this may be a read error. This CDR3 reads CASSLLTRAEYGYTF. In DNA, the CDR3 is TGTGCCAGCAGCTTATTAACAAGGGCCGAATATGGCTACACCTTC. The genes are TRBV7-9 and TRBJ1-2, with unresolved D. Between the trimmed V and J ends, which lost 2 bases and 5 bases, there was a span of 15 bases. Germline V gene lookup returns CDR1 SEHNR and CDR2 FQNEAQ (reference sequence). The CDR3 sequence is 15 residues long.

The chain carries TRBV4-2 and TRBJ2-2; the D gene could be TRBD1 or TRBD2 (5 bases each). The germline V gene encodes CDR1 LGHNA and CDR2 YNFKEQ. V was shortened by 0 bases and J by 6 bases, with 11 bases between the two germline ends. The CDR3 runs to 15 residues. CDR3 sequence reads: CASSQDEGQAGELFF. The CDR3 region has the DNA TGTGCCAGCAGCCAAGACGAGGGGCAGGCCGGGGAGCTGTTTTTT.

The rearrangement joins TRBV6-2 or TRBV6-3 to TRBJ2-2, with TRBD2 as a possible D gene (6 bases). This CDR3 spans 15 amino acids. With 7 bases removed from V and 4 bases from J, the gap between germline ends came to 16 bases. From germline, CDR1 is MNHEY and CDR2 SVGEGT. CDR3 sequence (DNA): TGTGCCAGCATGAGCTGGCTAGCGCGCACCGGGGAGCTGTTTTTT. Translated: CASMSWLARTGELFF.

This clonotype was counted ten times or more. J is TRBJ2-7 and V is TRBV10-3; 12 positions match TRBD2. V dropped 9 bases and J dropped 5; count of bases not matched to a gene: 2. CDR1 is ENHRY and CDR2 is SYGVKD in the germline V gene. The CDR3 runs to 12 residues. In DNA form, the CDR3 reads TGTGCCATACTAGCGGGGGGCCACGAGCAGTACTTC. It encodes CAILAGGHEQYF.

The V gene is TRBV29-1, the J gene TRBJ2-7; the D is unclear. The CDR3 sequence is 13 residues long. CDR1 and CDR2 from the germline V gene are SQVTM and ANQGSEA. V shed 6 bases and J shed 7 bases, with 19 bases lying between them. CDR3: CSVDTRYTSEQYF. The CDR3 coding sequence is TGCAGCGTCGATACCCGGTACACTTCGGAGCAGTACTTC.

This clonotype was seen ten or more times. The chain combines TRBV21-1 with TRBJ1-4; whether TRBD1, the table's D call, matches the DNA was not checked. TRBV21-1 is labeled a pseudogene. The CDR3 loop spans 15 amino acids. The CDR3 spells CASSYWDRWRKKLFF. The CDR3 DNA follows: TGTGCCAGCAGCTACTGGGACAGGTGGAGAAAAAAACTGTTTTTT.

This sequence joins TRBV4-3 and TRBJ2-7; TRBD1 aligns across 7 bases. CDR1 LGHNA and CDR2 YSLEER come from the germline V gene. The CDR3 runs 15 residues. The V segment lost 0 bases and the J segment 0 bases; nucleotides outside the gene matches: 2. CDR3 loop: CASSQEWDSSYEQYF. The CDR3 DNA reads TGCGCCAGCAGCCAAGAATGGGACAGCTCCTACGAGCAGTACTTC.

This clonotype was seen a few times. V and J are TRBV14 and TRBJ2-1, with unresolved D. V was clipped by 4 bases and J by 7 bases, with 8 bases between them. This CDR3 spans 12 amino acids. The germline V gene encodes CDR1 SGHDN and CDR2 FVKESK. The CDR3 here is CASSRTPNEQFF. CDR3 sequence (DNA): TGTGCCAGCAGCCGGACGCCTAATGAGCAGTTCTTC.

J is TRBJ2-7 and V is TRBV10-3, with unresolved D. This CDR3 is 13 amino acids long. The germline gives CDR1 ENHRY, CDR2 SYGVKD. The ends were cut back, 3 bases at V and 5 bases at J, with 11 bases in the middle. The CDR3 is CAISDKGDDEQYF. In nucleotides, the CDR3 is TGTGCCATCAGTGATAAAGGCGACGACGAGCAGTACTTC.

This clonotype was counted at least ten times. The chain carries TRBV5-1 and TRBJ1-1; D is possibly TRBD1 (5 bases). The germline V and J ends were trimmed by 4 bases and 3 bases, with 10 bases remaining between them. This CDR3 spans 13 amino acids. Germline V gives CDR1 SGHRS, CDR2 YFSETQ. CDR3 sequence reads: CASSPGGDTEAFF. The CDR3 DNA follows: TGCGCCAGCAGCCCTGGGGGAGACACTGAAGCTTTCTTT.

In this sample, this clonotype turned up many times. This chain's CDR3 is CASRFRDRQFF. The CDR3 DNA follows: TGTGCCAGCAGGTTCCGGGACAGACAGTTCTTC. The genes are TRBV12-3 or TRBV12-4 and TRBJ2-1, with 7 bases lining up with TRBD1. The V segment lost 6 bases and the J segment 13 bases; nucleotides outside the gene matches: 6. The CDR3 runs to 11 residues.

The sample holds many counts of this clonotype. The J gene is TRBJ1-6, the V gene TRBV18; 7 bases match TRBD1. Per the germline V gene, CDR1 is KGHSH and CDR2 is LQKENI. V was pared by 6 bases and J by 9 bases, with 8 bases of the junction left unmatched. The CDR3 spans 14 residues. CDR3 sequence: CASSLTGVRSPLHF. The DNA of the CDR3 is TGTGCCAGCTCCCTTACAGGGGTGCGTTCACCCCTCCACTTT.